This T cell receptor beta chain appears in the sequencing data of a study of cytomegalovirus exposure and HLA in healthy donors. About this clone itself: Antigen: not known.

General observations from the study: Confirmation was obtained in vitro that a few CMV-associated chains are specific for CMV antigens. It was reported that TCR beta sequences correctly inferred the HLA-A and HLA-B alleles for most subjects. Most TCR beta V segments were productive about 90% or about 30% of the time in an earlier analysis.

It was with 60 Vbeta and 13 Jbeta primers that the PCR ran. TCRdb's copy holds only in-frame clones and misses some; the assay was immunoSEQ multiplex PCR. The sample records 95,000 to 150,000 clones, around 77% being singletons. The TCR comes from a human donor in good health. The source material was PBMCs.

The CDR3 region is CASSLRGQAISTDTQYF. The CDR3 DNA follows: TGTGCCAGCAGTTTACGTGGGCAGGCCATTAGCACAGATACGCAGTATTTT. The chain is built from TRBV27 and TRBJ2-3; the D is unclear. CDR1 is MNHEY, CDR2 SMNVEV, per germline (reference sequence). The CDR3 is 17 amino acids. Deletions cut 2 bases from V and 0 bases from J, with 15 bases between.